What follows are 32 T cell receptor beta chains derived from one specimen sequenced in a study of shared clonotypes between healthy human individuals. Sequencing was performed with immunoSEQ multiplex PCR; in TCRdb, only in-frame clones are kept and a portion is missing. The sample records about a million clones, about 76% being singletons. The material sequenced was memory CD4+ T cells sorted from blood. As to subset: CD45RA-negative fraction. The source of these receptors is a man aged 18 to 29 in good health.

The chain recombines TRBV5-6 with TRBJ1-6, with D uncertain. V was pared by 1 base and J by 10 bases, with 6 bases between. Germline CDR1 reads SGHDT; CDR2 reads YYEEEE. The CDR3 contains 12 residues. This CDR3 is CASSLSGSPLHF. CDR3 bases: TGTGCCAGCAGCTTGTCTGGGTCACCCCTCCACTTT.

This clone was detected only a few times. The chain is built from TRBV27 and TRBJ2-1; no firm D call. V was clipped by 2 bases and J by 9 bases, with 20 bases between them. Germline values: CDR1 MNHEY, CDR2 SMNVEV (reference sequence). CDR3 size: 16 residues. CDR3: CASSLIPSTPYAEQFF. The CDR3 coding sequence is TGTGCCAGCAGTTTAATCCCGAGTACCCCGTATGCTGAGCAGTTCTTC.

This chain joins TRBV7-2 and TRBJ1-3; D not certain. Germline V gene sequence: CDR1 SGHTA, CDR2 FQGNSA. V was shortened by 4 bases and J by 0 bases, with 7 bases between the two germline ends. CDR3 size: 14 residues. This chain's CDR3 is CASSSPDSGNTIYF. CDR3 bases: TGTGCCAGCAGCTCCCCGGACTCTGGAAACACCATATATTTT.

The chain combines TRBV28 with TRBJ2-5; D perhaps matches TRBD2 (5 bases). This CDR3 has 14 residues. The germline CDR1 and CDR2 sequences are MDHEN and SYDVKM. Trimming took 4 bases from V and 2 from J, leaving 11 bases between them. The DNA of the CDR3 is TGTGCCAGCAGTTACCCCCGGGATCAAGAGACCCAGTACTTC. This sequence encodes CASSYPRDQETQYF. Combining the CDR3 with reference TRBV28 and TRBJ2-5 gives the whole variable domain DVKVTQSSRYLVKRTGEKVFLECVQDMDHENMFWYRQDPGLGLRLIYFSYDVKMKEKGDIPEGYSVSREKKERFSLILESASTNQTSMYLCASSYPRDQETQYFGPGTRLLVL.

The genes are TRBV18 and TRBJ1-4; D ambiguous. This CDR3 comprises 15 residues. CDR1 and CDR2 from the germline V gene are KGHSH and LQKENI. With 3 bases removed from V and 0 bases from J, the gap between germline ends came to 8 bases. This CDR3 reads CASSPTSATNEKLFF. As DNA, the CDR3 is TGTGCCAGCTCACCGACCTCCGCAACTAATGAAAAACTGTTTTTT.

The chain has TRBV5-1 and TRBJ1-6; D is uncertain. Trimming cost V 2 bases and J 6 bases, with 9 bases left between them. The CDR3 is 14 amino acids. The V gene's germline CDR1 is SGHRS and CDR2 YFSETQ. CDR3 residues: CASSLQLINSPLHF. The CDR3 bases are TGCGCCAGCAGCTTACAACTCATTAATTCACCCCTCCACTTT.

The V and J genes are TRBV19 and TRBJ1-3; D possibly corresponds to TRBD1 (5 bases). Germline V CDR1 and CDR2: LNHDA, SQIVND (reference sequence). This CDR3 contains 17 residues. Trimming took off 6 bases at V and 0 bases at J, with 18 bases between the two ends. CDR3 residues: CASRRGTGSLSGNTIYF. CDR3 in DNA: TGTGCCAGTAGAAGGGGCACCGGCAGCCTCTCTGGAAACACCATATATTTT.

The genes are TRBV28 and TRBJ2-7; TRBD1 matches at 8 bases. Trimming at V came to 5 bases and at J to 0 bases, leaving 6 bases not matched to a gene. This CDR3 is built from 15 residues. Germline CDR1 is MDHEN and CDR2 is SYDVKM. CDR3 DNA: TGTGCCAGCAGTCCGGGACAGGAGGCCTCCTACGAGCAGTACTTC. It codes for CASSPGQEASYEQYF.

The count of this clone is one. This chain links TRBV9 with TRBJ2-7; 12 bases align to TRBD1. Germline-derived CDR1 and CDR2 are SGDLS and YYNGEE. The CDR3 length is 14 residues. Trimming at V came to 2 bases and at J to 6 bases, leaving 3 bases not matched to a gene. CDR3 sequence (DNA): TGTGCCAGCAGCGTCGGGACAGGGGGCTTCGAGCAGTACTTC. As protein: CASSVGTGGFEQYF. The entire variable domain, with the rest obtained from reference TRBV9 and TRBJ2-7, is as follows: DSGVTQTPKHLITATGQRVTLRCSPRSGDLSVYWYQQSLDQGLQFLIQYYNGEERAKGNILERFSAQQFPDLHSELNLSSLELGDSALYFCASSVGTGGFEQYFGPGTRLTVT.

The chain couples TRBV7-2 to TRBJ2-1, with 9 positions matching TRBD2. The CDR3 covers 16 residues. J was trimmed by 4 bases and V by 0 bases; bases with no gene match: 4. In germline, CDR1 is SGHTA, CDR2 FQGNSA. The CDR3: CASSLAVAGVYNEQFF. In DNA form, the CDR3 reads TGTGCCAGCAGCTTAGCAGTAGCGGGGGTATACAATGAGCAGTTCTTC. Supplemented by reference TRBV7-2 and TRBJ2-1, the full variable domain reads GAGVSQSPSNKVTEKGKDVELRCDPISGHTALYWYRQSLGQGLEFLIYFQGNSAPDKSGLPSDRFSAERTGGSVSTLTIQRTQQEDSAVYLCASSLAVAGVYNEQFFGPGTRLTVL.

The chain has TRBV11-3 and TRBJ2-7, with D unresolved. This CDR3 is built from 13 residues. CDR1 and CDR2 (germline): SGHNT, YENEEA. V was shortened by 1 base and J by 1 base, with 5 bases between the two germline ends. The DNA for the CDR3 is TGTGCCAGCAGCTTAGGCACGTCCTACGAGCAGTACTTC. Protein product: CASSLGTSYEQYF. The whole variable domain, filled in from reference TRBV11-3 and TRBJ2-7, reads EAGVVQSPRYKIIEKKQPVAFWCNPISGHNTLYWYLQNLGQGPELLIRYENEEAVDDSQLPKDRFSAERLKGVDSTLKIQPAELGDSAVYLCASSLGTSYEQYFGPGTRLTVT.

The rearrangement links TRBV9 to TRBJ1-3; D remains ambiguous. The CDR3 length is 15 residues. V was clipped by 0 bases and J by 0 bases, with 7 bases between them. The V gene's germline CDR1 is SGDLS and CDR2 YYNGEE. The CDR3 DNA reads as TGTGCCAGCAGCGTAGACGCGTTCTCTGGAAACACCATATATTTT. Translating it yields CASSVDAFSGNTIYF.

This clone was seen a single time. The chain joins TRBV11-1 to TRBJ1-1; no definite D call. From germline, CDR1 is SGHAT and CDR2 FQDESV (reference sequence). V was clipped by 1 base and J by 1 base, with 7 bases between them. The CDR3 covers 14 residues. CDR3 coding DNA: TGTGCCAGCAGCTTAGTAGGCGGGAACACTGAAGCTTTCTTT. Translation gives CASSLVGGNTEAFF.

In its sample, this clone was seen a few times. The J gene is TRBJ1-2, the V gene TRBV6-1, with 8 bases matching TRBD1. J gave up 9 bases and V 6 bases, and 9 bases lay outside the gene matches. The CDR3 covers 13 residues. Germline-derived CDR1 and CDR2 are MNHNS and SASEGT. CDR3 amino acids: CASRVQGARSYTF. CDR3 DNA: TGTGCCAGCAGGGTCCAGGGGGCGCGGAGCTACACCTTC.

Turning to this clone: The junction and the germline gene differ at one end; a read error may be behind it. The chain has TRBV7-2 and TRBJ2-5; D gene unclear. Germline lookup yields CDR1 SGHTA and CDR2 FQGNSA. There are 13 residues in the CDR3. The DNA of the CDR3 is TGTGCCAGCAACTTAGGGTTGGGAGAGACCCAGTACTTC. This translates into CASNLGLGETQYF.

The chain joins TRBV10-2 to TRBJ1-6; no reliable D call. The CDR3 contains 15 residues. Trimming removed 3 bases at V and 0 bases at J, with 6 bases between. Germline CDR1 is WSHSY and CDR2 is SAAADI. DNA for the CDR3: TGCGCCAGCAGTGACAGAAGCTCCTATAATTCACCCCTCCACTTT. Protein: CASSDRSSYNSPLHF.

This clone was observed a few times. This rearrangement joins TRBV28 to TRBJ2-3; D possibly corresponds to TRBD2 (5 bases). In germline, CDR1 is MDHEN, CDR2 SYDVKM. This CDR3 region has 16 residues. V lost 6 bases and J 7 bases, leaving 23 bases between the germline ends. The DNA of the CDR3 is TGTGCCAGCAGCCCCCCAAGAGGCCGAGGAGGTCATACGCAGTATTTT. It translates to CASSPPRGRGGHTQYF.

The V call is TRBV29-1, the J call TRBJ2-1, with a weak D call TRBD2 (6 bases). This CDR3 has 11 amino acids. The germline V gene encodes CDR1 SQVTM and CDR2 ANQGSEA. The V end was cut by 7 bases, the J end by 8 bases, with 12 bases between. The CDR3 DNA is TGCAGCGCCGGAGGGGTGGATGAGCAGTTCTTC. Encoded protein: CSAGGVDEQFF.

About this clone itself: The sample carries other DNA sequences with the same CDR3. This CDR3 reads CASSPGGVYEQYF. The CDR3 DNA sequence: TGTGCCAGCAGCCCCGGCGGGGTTTACGAGCAGTACTTC. The V call is TRBV7-2, the J call TRBJ2-7; weak D call: TRBD2 (6 bases). CDR3 length: 13 residues. The V gene lost 5 bases and the J gene lost 4 bases, with 12 bases spanning the gap. CDR1 is SGHTA and CDR2 is FQGNSA in the germline V gene.

This chain joins TRBV7-9 and TRBJ1-2; 9 nucleotides match TRBD1. With 5 bases clipped from V and 6 bases from J, the junction kept 7 bases outside the gene matches. Germline assignment: CDR1 SEHNR and CDR2 FQNEAQ (reference sequence). There are 14 residues in the CDR3. The CDR3 DNA sequence: TGTGCCAGCAGCCACCGGGACAGGGTAAATGGCTACACCTTC. It yields the protein CASSHRDRVNGYTF. The full variable domain, in which reference TRBV7-9 and TRBJ1-2 provide the parts outside the CDR3, is DTGVSQNPRHKITKRGQNVTFRCDPISEHNRLYWYRQTLGQGPEFLTYFQNEAQLEKSRLLSDRFSAERPKGSFSTLEIQRTEQGDSAMYLCASSHRDRVNGYTFGSGTRLTVV.

This chain links TRBV2 with TRBJ1-2; 7 bases match TRBD1. Germline CDR1 SNHLY, CDR2 FYNNEI. This CDR3 has 14 residues. Unmatched junction bases numbered 8, after V lost 6 bases and J lost 4 bases. CDR3 protein: CASRADRVGYGYTF. CDR3 bases: TGTGCCAGCAGAGCCGACAGGGTGGGCTATGGCTACACCTTC.

This chain joins TRBV6-5 and TRBJ2-5, with a weak D call TRBD2 (5 bases). Germline values: CDR1 MNHEY, CDR2 SVGAGI. This CDR3 region has 13 residues. V dropped 0 bases and J dropped 7 bases, with 9 bases sitting between them. CDR3: CASSYSDSGTQYF. The DNA of the CDR3 is TGTGCCAGCAGTTACTCGGACTCGGGGACCCAGTACTTC.

This clone was picked up a small number of times. The rearrangement uses TRBV6-6 and TRBJ2-7, with 12 bases aligning to TRBD2. J gave up 4 bases and V 2 bases, and 3 bases lay outside the gene matches. CDR1 and CDR2 (germline): MNHNY, SVGAGI (reference sequence). The CDR3 loop spans 15 amino acids. The CDR3 here is CASSYRTSGVYEQYF. CDR3 DNA sequence: TGTGCCAGCAGTTACCGGACTAGCGGGGTTTACGAGCAGTACTTC.

The table lists this clone with a few counts. The gene calls are TRBV2 and TRBJ1-4, with a tentative D call TRBD1 (6 bases). This CDR3 contains 13 residues. Trimming stripped 11 bases from V and 6 bases from J, with 16 bases between. Per germline, CDR1 SNHLY and CDR2 FYNNEI. CDR3 bases: TGTGCCGGGGTTCAGGGGCAATATGAAAAACTGTTTTTT. Translating gives CAGVQGQYEKLFF. Looking up the rest from reference TRBV2 and TRBJ1-4 gives the full variable domain: EPEVTQTPSHQVTQMGQEVILRCVPISNHLYFYWYRQILGQKVEFLVSFYNNEISEKSEIFDDQFSVERPDGSNFTLKIRSTKLEDSAMYFCAGVQGQYEKLFFGSGTQLSVL.

The V gene is TRBV5-4, the J gene TRBJ2-7, with 7 bases aligning to TRBD1. After removal of 2 bases from V and 3 bases from J, the junction contained 5 bases not matched to a gene. The CDR3 totals 14 residues. The germline V gene encodes CDR1 SGHNT and CDR2 YYREEE (reference sequence). The CDR3: CASSFMGQLYEQYF. CDR3 in DNA: TGTGCCAGCAGCTTTATGGGACAGCTCTACGAGCAGTACTTC.

The chain is built from TRBV5-6 and TRBJ2-2, with TRBD1 matching over 9 bases. The V segment lost 8 bases and the J segment 3 bases; nucleotides outside the gene matches: 5. The CDR3 runs to 14 residues. Looked up from germline, CDR1 is SGHDT and CDR2 is YYEEEE. The CDR3 sequence: CASYRGQYTGELFF. DNA of the CDR3: TGTGCCAGTTACAGGGGGCAATACACCGGGGAGCTGTTTTTT.

J is TRBJ1-1 and V is TRBV2; D might be TRBD1 (5 bases). The CDR3 covers 13 residues. Trimming took 4 bases from V and 5 from J, leaving 11 bases between them. From germline, CDR1 is SNHLY and CDR2 FYNNEI. In DNA, the CDR3 is TGTGCCAGCAGTGCCCAGGGAGGGACTGAAGCTTTCTTT. It encodes CASSAQGGTEAFF.

This rearrangement joins TRBV19 to TRBJ2-5; 11 positions agree with TRBD2. The CDR3 runs 15 residues. Trimming at V came to 5 bases and at J to 4 bases, leaving 6 bases not matched to a gene. Looked up from germline, CDR1 is LNHDA and CDR2 is SQIVND (reference sequence). The CDR3 region has the DNA TGTGCCAGTAGTGTCCTAGCGGGAGGTCTAGAGACCCAGTACTTC. As protein: CASSVLAGGLETQYF.

The V gene is TRBV28, the J gene TRBJ1-1, with TRBD1 as a possible D gene (6 bases). This CDR3 has 15 amino acids. CDR1 is MDHEN, CDR2 SYDVKM, per germline. Trimming pared 3 bases from V and 1 base from J, leaving 12 bases between. The CDR3 spells CASSFRQGKNTEAFF. As DNA, the CDR3 is TGTGCCAGCAGTTTCCGGCAGGGGAAGAACACTGAAGCTTTCTTT.

The rearrangement joins TRBV5-1 to TRBJ1-1, with D perhaps matching TRBD1 (5 bases). CDR1 SGHRS and CDR2 YFSETQ come from the germline V gene. CDR3 length equals 13 residues. The ends were cut back, 4 bases at V and 1 base at J, with 8 bases in the middle. In nucleotides, the CDR3 is TGCGCCAGCAGCACCGGACAGAACACTGAAGCTTTCTTT. Translated: CASSTGQNTEAFF. The full variable domain, with the rest looked up from reference TRBV5-1 and TRBJ1-1, is KAGVTQTPRYLIKTRGQQVTLSCSPISGHRSVSWYQQTPGQGLQFLFEYFSETQRNKGNFPGRFSGRQFSNSRSEMNVSTLELGDSALYLCASSTGQNTEAFFGQGTRLTVV.

This sequence joins TRBV25-1 and TRBJ2-3; no definite D call. This CDR3 is built from 14 residues. V was trimmed by 5 bases and J by 2 bases, leaving 11 bases between them. The germline V gene has CDR1 MGHDK and CDR2 SYGVNS. CDR3 protein: CASSRAGPTDTQYF. DNA for the CDR3: TGTGCCAGCAGTCGGGCAGGCCCCACAGATACGCAGTATTTT.

The chain recombines TRBV6-1 with TRBJ2-7; possibly TRBD1 for D (5 bases). Germline loops: CDR1 MNHNS, CDR2 SASEGT. Trimming left V 7 bases short and J 5 bases short, with 12 bases between. This CDR3 contains 12 residues. Here the CDR3 DNA reads TGTGCCAGCACGCGGCAGGGCGACGAGCAGTACTTC. Translation: CASTRQGDEQYF.